This is a list of T cell receptor beta chains from one sample in a study of cytomegalovirus exposure and HLA in healthy donors. Produced via immunoSEQ multiplex PCR; TCRdb's table is partial and in-frame only. The sample has more than 70,000 clones, roughly 80% seen once. Sample: PBMCs. Receptors were obtained from a boy aged 10-17 years in good health and CMV-seronegative. The CDR3 runs from the conserved cysteine through the conserved F or W.

TRBJ1-1 | TRBV7-3 | 15 | CASSSRQTNGWEAFF
TRBJ2-1 | TRBV29-1 | 14 | CSGSPVTTYNEQFF
TRBJ2-1 | TRBV29-1 | 16 | CSVFVSGAGDYNEQFF
TRBJ2-7 | TRBV30 | 13 | CAWSVPDPNGQYF
TRBJ2-1 | TRBV5-4 | 16 | CASSLDLAGGYNEQFF
TRBJ2-1 | TRBV5-1 | 15 | CASRLAGGSYNEQFF
TRBJ2-1 | TRBV6-5 | 15 | CASSYRRTGSNEQFF
TRBJ2-2 | TRBV27 | 15 | CASTPGGANTGELFF
TRBJ1-2 | TRBV5-6 | 14 | CASSWASFDYGYTF
TRBJ2-5 | TRBV9 | 14 | CASSVRAGVETQYF
TRBJ2-1 | TRBV30 | 16 | CAWSVRSSGSYNEQFF
TRBJ1-6 | TRBV5-4 | 12 | CASSQANSPLHF
TRBJ1-1 | TRBV29-1 | 13 | CSARVGGGTEAFF
TRBJ2-7 | TRBV30 | 13 | CAWSLGQPYEQYF
TRBJ2-3 | TRBV7-2 | 19 | CASSYMYGGLVGGTDTQYF
TRBJ1-1 | TRBV5-1 | 14 | CASSLAQSPPEAFF
TRBJ2-1 | TRBV7-2 | 16 | CASSLVTGGRNNEQFF
TRBJ1-2 | TRBV4-3 | 14 | CASSQTGTGGGYTF
TRBJ2-1 | TRBV30 | 13 | CAADAGAGREQFF
TRBJ2-1 | TRBV6-5 | 13 | CASSRDSYNEQFF
TRBJ2-3 | TRBV4-2 | 16 | CASSPGTSGTADTQYF
TRBJ2-1 | TRBV28 | 14 | CASSLAGVNNEQFF
TRBJ1-1 | TRBV25-1 | 14 | CASSQEGMRTEAFF
TRBJ1-3 | TRBV12-5 | 18 | CASGLGAGGHLSGNTIYF
TRBJ2-7 | TRBV19 | 15 | CASSIQDRATHEQYF
TRBJ2-1 | TRBV4-3 | 15 | CASSHGRFPYNEQFF
TRBJ2-7 | TRBV7-8 | 11 | CASEAGFEQYF
TRBJ2-7 | TRBV6-5 | 14 | CASRQGGSSYEQYF
TRBJ1-1 | TRBV27 | 15 | CASSLAATMNTEAFF
TRBJ1-2 | TRBV9 | 14 | CASSVEDSTYGYTF
TRBJ1-2 | TRBV7-9 | 14 | CASSSGQGFDGYTF
TRBJ2-7 | TRBV7-2 | 12 | CASSSVSYEQYF
TRBJ1-1 | TRBV19 | 13 | CASLGPGVREAFF
TRBJ2-7 | TRBV30 | 12 | CAWSVPGYEQYF
TRBJ1-6 | TRBV7-2 | 13 | CASRTAYNSPLHF
TRBJ2-3 | TRBV9 | 16 | CASSAFAGSPTDTQYF
TRBJ2-4 | TRBV2 | 17 | CASRDFGQGAAKNIQYF
TRBJ2-7 | TRBV11-2 | 14 | CASSFGGQGYEQYF
TRBJ1-2 | TRBV30 | 14 | CAWSVQQGPYGYTF
TRBJ2-3 | TRBV7-3 | 14 | CASSLNLGGDTQYF
TRBJ1-1 | TRBV4-3 | 16 | CASSHVHRELNTEAFF
TRBJ1-1 | TRBV28 | 14 | CASSGTATRAEAFF
TRBJ1-6 | TRBV28 | 17 | CASSKRQQGVYNSPLHF
TRBJ2-7 | TRBV9 | 13 | CASSSGSGFGQYF
TRBJ2-7 | TRBV11-2 | 16 | CASSSPREGATYEQYF
TRBJ2-1 | TRBV27 | 14 | CASRGTGAYNEQFF
TRBJ2-3 | TRBV7-6 | 18 | CASSFDLPRQGAGDTQYF
TRBJ1-2 | TRBV6-5 | 13 | CASTNGGIDGYTF
TRBJ2-1 | TRBV29-1 | 15 | CSVYSLTGGGNEQFF
TRBJ2-1 | TRBV18 | 15 | CASSPRGGAGNEQFF
TRBJ2-1 | TRBV7-2 | 15 | CASSWRGGENNEQFF